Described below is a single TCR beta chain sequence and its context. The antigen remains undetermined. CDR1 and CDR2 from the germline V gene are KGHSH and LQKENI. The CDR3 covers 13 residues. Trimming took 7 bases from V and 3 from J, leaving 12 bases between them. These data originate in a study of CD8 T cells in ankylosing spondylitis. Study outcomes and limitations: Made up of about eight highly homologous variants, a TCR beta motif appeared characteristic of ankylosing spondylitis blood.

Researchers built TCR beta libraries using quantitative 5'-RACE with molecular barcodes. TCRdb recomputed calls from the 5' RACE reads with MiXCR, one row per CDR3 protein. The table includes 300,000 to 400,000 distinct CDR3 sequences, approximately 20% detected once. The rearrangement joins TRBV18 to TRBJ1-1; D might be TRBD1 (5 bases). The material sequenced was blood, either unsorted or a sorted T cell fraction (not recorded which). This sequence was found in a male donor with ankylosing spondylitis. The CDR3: CASCGGVYTEAFF. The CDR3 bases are TGTGCCAGCTGCGGGGGGGTTTACACTGAAGCTTTCTTT.